The source of this TCR beta chain is a study of blood T cell repertoires in COVID-19. The method was immunoSEQ multiplex PCR; TCRdb's version includes in-frame clones alone and lacks a portion of them. Here the sample spans under 300,000 clones, 82% being singletons. Germline loops: CDR1 WNHNN, CDR2 SYGVQD (reference sequence). Trimming took off 0 bases at V and 3 bases at J, with 12 bases between the two ends. The CDR3 runs 16 residues. The count of this clone is one. This chain links TRBV10-1 with TRBJ2-1, with D possibly TRBD2 on 5 matching bases. Sequences were obtained from peripheral blood. The clonotype was recovered from a woman aged 80 or older with active or convalescent COVID-19. In nucleotides, the CDR3 is TGCGCCAGCAGTGAGTCGCGTGGACTCGGCTACAATGAGCAGTTCTTC. The encoded protein is CASSESRGLGYNEQFF.